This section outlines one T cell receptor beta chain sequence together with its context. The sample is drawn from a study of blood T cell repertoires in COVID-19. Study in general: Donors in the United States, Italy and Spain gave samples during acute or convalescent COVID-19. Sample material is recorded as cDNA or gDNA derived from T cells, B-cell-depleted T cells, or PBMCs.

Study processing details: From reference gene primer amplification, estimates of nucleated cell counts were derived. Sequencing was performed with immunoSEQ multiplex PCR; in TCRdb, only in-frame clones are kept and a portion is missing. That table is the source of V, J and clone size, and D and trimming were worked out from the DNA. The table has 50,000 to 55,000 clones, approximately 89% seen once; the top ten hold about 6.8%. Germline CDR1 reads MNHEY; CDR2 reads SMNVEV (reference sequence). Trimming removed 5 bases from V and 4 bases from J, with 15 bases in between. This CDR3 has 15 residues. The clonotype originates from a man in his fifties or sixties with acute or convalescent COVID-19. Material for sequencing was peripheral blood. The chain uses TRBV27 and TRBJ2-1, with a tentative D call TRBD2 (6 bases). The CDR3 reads CASSKYPREYNEQFF. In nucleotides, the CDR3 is TGTGCCAGCAGTAAGTACCCGCGGGAATACAATGAGCAGTTCTTC.